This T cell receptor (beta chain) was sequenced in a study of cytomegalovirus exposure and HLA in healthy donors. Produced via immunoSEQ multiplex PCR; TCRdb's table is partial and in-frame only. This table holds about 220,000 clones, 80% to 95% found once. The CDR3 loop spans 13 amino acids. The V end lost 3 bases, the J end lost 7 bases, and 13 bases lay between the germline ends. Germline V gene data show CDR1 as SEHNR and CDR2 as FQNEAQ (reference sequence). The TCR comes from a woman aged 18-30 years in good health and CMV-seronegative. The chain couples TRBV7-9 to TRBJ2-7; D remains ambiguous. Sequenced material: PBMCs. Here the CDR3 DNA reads TGTGCCAGCAGCTTTTTTGGTTCAGTGGAGCAGTACTTC. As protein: CASSFFGSVEQYF.